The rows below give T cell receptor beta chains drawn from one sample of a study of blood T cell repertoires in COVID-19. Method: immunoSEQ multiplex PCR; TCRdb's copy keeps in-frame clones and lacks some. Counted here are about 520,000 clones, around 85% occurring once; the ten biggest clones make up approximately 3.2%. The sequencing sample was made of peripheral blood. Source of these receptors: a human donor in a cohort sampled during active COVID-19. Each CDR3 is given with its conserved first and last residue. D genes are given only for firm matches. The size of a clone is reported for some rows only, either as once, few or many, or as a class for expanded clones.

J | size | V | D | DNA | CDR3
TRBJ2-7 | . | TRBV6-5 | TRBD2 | TGTGCCTCAGAGGCAGCGGGAGCCTACGAGCAGTACTTC | CASEAAGAYEQYF
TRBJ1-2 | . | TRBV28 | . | TGTGCCACTTTGTTTGGCCGAATCCCGCGGAATGGCTACACCTTC | CATLFGRIPRNGYTF
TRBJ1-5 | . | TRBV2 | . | TGTGCCAGCAGTGGAGGAAACGGTGATCAGCCCCAGCATTTT | CASSGGNGDQPQHF
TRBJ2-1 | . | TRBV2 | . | TGTGCCAGCAGTGGTGGAGGGGCCTACAATGAGCAGTTCTTC | CASSGGGAYNEQFF
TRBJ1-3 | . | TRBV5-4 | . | TGTGCCAGCAGCTTGGCCCGCCAGGGGCGCGGAAACACCATATATTTT | CASSLARQGRGNTIYF
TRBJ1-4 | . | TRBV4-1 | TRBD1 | TGCGCCAGCAGCCAAGGCCGGGACAGGGTAACTAATGAAAAACTGTTTTTT | CASSQGRDRVTNEKLFF
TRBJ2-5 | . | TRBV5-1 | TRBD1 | TGCGCCAGCAGCTTGGCTGCCGGGACAGGGCAAGAGACCCAGTACTTC | CASSLAAGTGQETQYF
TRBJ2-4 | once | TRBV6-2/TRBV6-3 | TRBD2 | TGTGCCAGCAGTTACGGAGCGGGGGTAAACATTCAGTACTTC | CASSYGAGVNIQYF
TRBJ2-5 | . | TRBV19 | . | TGTGCCAGTAGTATGTCCAGGGGGGAAGAGACCCAGTACTTC | CASSMSRGEETQYF
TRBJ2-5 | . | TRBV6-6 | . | TGTGCCAGCAGCGACCCTGGACAACCACCTCGGGAGACCCAGTACTTC | CASSDPGQPPRETQYF
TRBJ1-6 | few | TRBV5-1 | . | TGCGCCAGCAGCTTGAGCATCTATAATTCACCCCTCCACTTT | CASSLSIYNSPLHF
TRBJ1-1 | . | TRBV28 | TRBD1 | TGTGCCAGCAGTTTCATCCCGGGACAGGGCCAAGCTTTCTTT | CASSFIPGQGQAFF
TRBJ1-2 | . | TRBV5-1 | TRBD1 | TGCGCCAGCAGCCTGCAGACCCCCCAGGGGGTGGGCTACACCTTC | CASSLQTPQGVGYTF
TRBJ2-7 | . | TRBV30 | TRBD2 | TGTGCCTGGAGTGTAGCGGGAGGATTCGAGCAGTACTTC | CAWSVAGGFEQYF
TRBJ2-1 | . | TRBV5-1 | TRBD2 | TGCGCCAGCAGCCTCGAAGCGGGAGTATTCTACAATGAGCAGTTCTTC | CASSLEAGVFYNEQFF
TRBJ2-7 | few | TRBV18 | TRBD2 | TGTGCCAGCTCACCGTCTAGCGGAGCCTACGAGCAGTACTTC | CASSPSSGAYEQYF
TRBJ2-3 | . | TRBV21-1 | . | TGTGCCAGCAGCAAAGAGGGTCTAGCGACGGATACGCAGTATTTT | CASSKEGLATDTQYF
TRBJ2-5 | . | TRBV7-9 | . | TGTGCCAGCAGCTTAGTGACCAGCGTAGGAGAGACCCAGTACTTC | CASSLVTSVGETQYF
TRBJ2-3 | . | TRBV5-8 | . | TGTGCCAGCAGCTTTCGACAGCACCGCACAGATACGCAGTATTTT | CASSFRQHRTDTQYF
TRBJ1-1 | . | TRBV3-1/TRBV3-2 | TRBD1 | TGTGCCAGCAGCCCTAAAGGACAGGGAAGGTCTGAAGCTTTCTTT | CASSPKGQGRSEAFF
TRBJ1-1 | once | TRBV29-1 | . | TGCAGCGTCGGCAGGGTGTTAAACACTGAAGCTTTCTTT | CSVGRVLNTEAFF
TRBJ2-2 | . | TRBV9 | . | TGTGCCAGCAGCCGCAGGGGGGCCGGCACGGGGGAGCTGTTTTTT | CASSRRGAGTGELFF
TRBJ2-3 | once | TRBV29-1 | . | TGCAGCGTCGGGGGGCGGACAGAATCCCCAGATACGCAGTATTTT | CSVGGRTESPDTQYF
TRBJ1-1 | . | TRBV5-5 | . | TGTGCCAGCAGCTTGGTTGCGGCTATGAACACTGAAGCTTTCTTT | CASSLVAAMNTEAFF
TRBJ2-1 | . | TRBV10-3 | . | TGTGCCATCAGTGAGCCGGACTGGGGGGAGTTCTTC | CAISEPDWGEFF
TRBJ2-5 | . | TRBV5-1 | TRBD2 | TGCGCCAGCAGCCCCCAGGTAGCGGGAGAAGAGACCCAGTACTTC | CASSPQVAGEETQYF
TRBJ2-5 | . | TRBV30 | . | TGTGCCTGGACGGACTTCGAGGGGGAACCGACCCAGTACTTC | CAWTDFEGEPTQYF
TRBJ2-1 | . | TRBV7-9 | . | TGTGCCAGCAGTGGACAGCCATTGACCAATGAGCAGTTCTTC | CASSGQPLTNEQFF
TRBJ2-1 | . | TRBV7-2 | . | TGTGCCAGCAGCCCTAGCCGGGTCAATGAGCAGTTCTTC | CASSPSRVNEQFF
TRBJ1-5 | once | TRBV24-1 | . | TGTGCCACCAGTGATGGAGCCTCCAGGGAGCCCCAGCATTTT | CATSDGASREPQHF
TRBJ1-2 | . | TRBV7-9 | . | TGTGCCAGCAGCTTAGGGGCAGAGATCTTCTATGGCTACACCTTC | CASSLGAEIFYGYTF
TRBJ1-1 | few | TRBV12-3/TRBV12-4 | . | TGTGCCAGTGCGTTCACTGAAGCTTTCTTT | CASAFTEAFF
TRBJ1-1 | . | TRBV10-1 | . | TGCGCCAGCAGTGAGTCTGGGGAGGGCCTGGGAGAAGCTTTCTTT | CASSESGEGLGEAFF